The TCR beta chain under discussion was sequenced for a study of T cell repertoires in cytomegalovirus infection. Study in general: Through public TCR beta signatures, both CMV infection and matching HLA type were indicated.

TCRdb re-analysed the reads in MiXCR, keeping a single row per CDR3 protein. Of hundreds of thousands of distinct CDR3 sequences in the sample, roughly 24% are singletons; the top ten hold 7% to 9%. Germline CDR1 reads SNHLY; CDR2 reads FYNNEI. This CDR3 comprises 12 residues. Deletions cut 0 bases from V and 11 bases from J, with 7 bases between. As concerns this clonotype: Its antigen is as yet unknown.

Study-level points and caveats: Carriers of CMV plus the relevant HLA were identified by cumulative public TCR beta family frequency. HLA-C-restricted CMV-specific TCR beta clonotypes prevailed in the ex vivo response.

Input material: CD8+ T cells from PBMCs. The sequence came from a human donor in good health (CMV status not recorded). Some clones in this sample may be carry-over from other donors' samples. This chain links TRBV2 with TRBJ2-2; D tentatively reads TRBD1 or TRBD2 (6 bases each). CDR3 protein: CASSEAGGELFF. In DNA form, the CDR3 reads TGTGCCAGCAGTGAAGCGGGGGGCGAGCTGTTTTTT.